This T cell receptor (beta chain) was observed in a study of OX40 agonist ivuxolimab in advanced cancers. General study results and limits: The expanded peripheral T cells' antigen specificity was not determined. Partial responders treated at 0.1-3.0 mg/kg exhibited clonal expansion among the lowest measured.

A word on this clone: The antigen is not known.

Baseline, cycle 4 day 1, and cycle 7 day 1 were the blood sampling points. Data came from immunoSEQ multiplex PCR; TCRdb stores just in-frame clones and leaves some out. The sample shows about 83,000 clones, about 88% of them seen only once. Germline CDR1 reads LNHDA; CDR2 reads SQIVND (reference sequence). Trimming removed 3 bases at V and 7 bases at J, with 4 bases between. This CDR3 is built from 12 residues. The gene calls are TRBV19 and TRBJ1-6; D is unresolved. This sequence originates from an adult with an advanced solid tumor such as melanoma, head and neck, liver or kidney cancer. The source material was CD4+ or CD8+ T cells sorted from blood, sampled in a trial of the OX40 agonist ivuxolimab. CDR3 in DNA: TGTGCCAGTAGTATTCGAAATTCACCCCTCCACTTT. Its protein product is CASSIRNSPLHF.